This T cell receptor (beta chain) is drawn from a study of beta chain features in type 1 diabetes. At the level of the study: Patients were similar to healthy donors in age and gender (as well as in cell yields).

This CDR3 contains 10 residues. CDR1 is DFQATT, CDR2 SNEGSKA, per germline (reference sequence). Deletions cut 7 bases from V and 6 bases from J, with 7 bases between. Investigators reverse transcribed all isolated RNA, so they sequenced expressed TCRB transcripts. This table comes from immunoSEQ multiplex PCR, and its TCRdb copy is limited to in-frame clones, with some not included. The sample records roughly 290,000 clones, 7% to 9% being singletons. This receptor was identified in a woman between 18 and 29 years old in good health. The chain links TRBV20-1 to TRBJ2-4, with D maybe TRBD1 (6 bases). Sequencing was carried out using central memory CD4+ T cells from blood. CDR3 residues: CSGGRNIQYF. For the CDR3, the DNA is TGCAGTGGGGGGCGAAACATTCAGTACTTC.